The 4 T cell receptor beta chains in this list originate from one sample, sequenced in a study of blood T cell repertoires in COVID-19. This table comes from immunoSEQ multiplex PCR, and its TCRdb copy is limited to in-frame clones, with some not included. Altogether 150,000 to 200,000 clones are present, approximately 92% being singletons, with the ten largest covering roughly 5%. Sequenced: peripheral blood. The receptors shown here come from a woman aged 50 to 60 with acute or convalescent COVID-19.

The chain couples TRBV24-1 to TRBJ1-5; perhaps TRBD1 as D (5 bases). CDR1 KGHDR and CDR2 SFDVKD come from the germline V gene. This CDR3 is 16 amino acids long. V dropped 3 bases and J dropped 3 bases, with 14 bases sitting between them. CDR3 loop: CATSDSQGPYNQPQHF. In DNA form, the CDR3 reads TGTGCCACCAGTGATAGTCAGGGCCCCTACAATCAGCCCCAGCATTTT.

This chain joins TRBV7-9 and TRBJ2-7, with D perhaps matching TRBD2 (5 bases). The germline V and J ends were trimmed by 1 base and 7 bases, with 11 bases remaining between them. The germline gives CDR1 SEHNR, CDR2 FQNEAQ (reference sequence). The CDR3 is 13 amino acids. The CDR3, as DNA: TGTGCCAGCAGCTTAGTAGTAGGGAGAGAGCAGTACTTC. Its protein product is CASSLVVGREQYF.

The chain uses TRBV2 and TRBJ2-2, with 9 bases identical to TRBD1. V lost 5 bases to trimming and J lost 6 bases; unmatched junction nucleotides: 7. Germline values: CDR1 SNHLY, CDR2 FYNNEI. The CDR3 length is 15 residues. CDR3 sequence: CASSLTGGEAGELFF. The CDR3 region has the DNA TGTGCCAGCAGTTTGACAGGGGGTGAGGCCGGGGAGCTGTTTTTT.

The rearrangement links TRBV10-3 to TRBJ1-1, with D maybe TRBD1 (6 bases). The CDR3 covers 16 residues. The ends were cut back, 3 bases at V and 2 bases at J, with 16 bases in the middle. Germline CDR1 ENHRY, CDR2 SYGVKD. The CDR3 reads CAISENVGRGNTEAFF. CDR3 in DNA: TGTGCCATCAGTGAAAACGTGGGCAGGGGAAACACTGAAGCTTTCTTT.